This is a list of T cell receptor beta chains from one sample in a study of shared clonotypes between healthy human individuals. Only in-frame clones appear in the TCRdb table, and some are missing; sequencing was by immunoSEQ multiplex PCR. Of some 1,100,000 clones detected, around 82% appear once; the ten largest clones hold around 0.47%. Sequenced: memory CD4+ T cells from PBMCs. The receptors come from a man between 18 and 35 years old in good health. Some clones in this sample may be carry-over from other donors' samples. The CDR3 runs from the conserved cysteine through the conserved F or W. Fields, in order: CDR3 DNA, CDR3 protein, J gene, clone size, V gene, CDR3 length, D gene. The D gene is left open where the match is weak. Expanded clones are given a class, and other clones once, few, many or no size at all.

DNA: TGTGCCTGGAGTCTCTGGGGCCAACTGCCTGGCTACACCTTC
CDR3: CAWSLWGQLPGYTF
J: TRBJ1-2
size: few
V: TRBV30
length: 14
D: .

DNA: TGCGCCAGCAGCTTGGAACCCTCCTACAATGAGCAGTTCTTC
CDR3: CASSLEPSYNEQFF
J: TRBJ2-1
size: .
V: TRBV5-1
length: 14
D: .

DNA: TGTGCCAGCAGTGAAAACCCGGCTGATAGGAACACCATATATTTT
CDR3: CASSENPADRNTIYF
J: TRBJ1-3
size: .
V: TRBV25-1
length: 15
D: .

DNA: TGTGCCAGCCATGGGGGAGCATCCTACAATGAGCAGTTCTTC
CDR3: CASHGGASYNEQFF
J: TRBJ2-1
size: few
V: TRBV6-5
length: 14
D: .

DNA: TGTGCCAGCAGTTACTCCGCAAGGAGACAGGGCACTGAAGCTTTCTTT
CDR3: CASSYSARRQGTEAFF
J: TRBJ1-1
size: .
V: TRBV6-5
length: 16
D: TRBD1

DNA: TGCGCCAGCAGCTTGGGACAGGGGGCTGCCAACGAGCAGTACTTC
CDR3: CASSLGQGAANEQYF
J: TRBJ2-7
size: .
V: TRBV5-1
length: 15
D: TRBD1

DNA: TGTGCCAGCGGGACACAGAACACCGGGGAGCTGTTTTTT
CDR3: CASGTQNTGELFF
J: TRBJ2-2
size: .
V: TRBV28
length: 13
D: .

DNA: TGTGCCAGCAGTTTCAGACGACCGGGACAGGGGGCCGAGCAGTACTTC
CDR3: CASSFRRPGQGAEQYF
J: TRBJ2-7
size: .
V: TRBV7-2
length: 16
D: TRBD1

DNA: TGTGCCAGCGGGAACAGGGCTTTGAACACTGAAGCTTTCTTT
CDR3: CASGNRALNTEAFF
J: TRBJ1-1
size: .
V: TRBV28
length: 14
D: .

DNA: TGTGCCAGTAGTATTACAGGGTCCGGGGCCAACGTCCTGACTTTC
CDR3: CASSITGSGANVLTF
J: TRBJ2-6
size: .
V: TRBV19
length: 15
D: .

DNA: TGTGCCAGCAGCGGACACCCAGCTTCTAATGAAAAACTGTTTTTT
CDR3: CASSGHPASNEKLFF
J: TRBJ1-4
size: .
V: TRBV6-6
length: 15
D: .

DNA: TGTGCCAGCAGCGTCAGAGGGGAGACCCAGTACTTC
CDR3: CASSVRGETQYF
J: TRBJ2-5
size: few
V: TRBV11-2
length: 12
D: .

DNA: TGTGCCAGCAGCTTGAAAAGACTAGCGGTCGACAATGAGCAGTTCTTC
CDR3: CASSLKRLAVDNEQFF
J: TRBJ2-1
size: .
V: TRBV11-1
length: 16
D: TRBD2

DNA: TGCGCCAGCAGCTTGGCCCCCACTAACTATGGCTACACCTTC
CDR3: CASSLAPTNYGYTF
J: TRBJ1-2
size: .
V: TRBV5-1
length: 14
D: .

DNA: TGCAGCGTAGCCGAGGGGTTTGGCGAACTTAGAGCTTTCTTT
CDR3: CSVAEGFGELRAFF
J: TRBJ1-1
size: .
V: TRBV29-1
length: 14
D: .

DNA: TGTGCCAGCAGCTTAGGGACTAGCGGTTACAATGAGCAGTTCTTC
CDR3: CASSLGTSGYNEQFF
J: TRBJ2-1
size: .
V: TRBV7-2
length: 15
D: TRBD2

DNA: TGCGCCAGCAGCGTTAGCGGGATAGGGTCCGGGGAGCTGTTTTTT
CDR3: CASSVSGIGSGELFF
J: TRBJ2-2
size: once
V: TRBV5-1
length: 15
D: TRBD2

DNA: TGTGCCAGCTCACTCTCCCAGGGAGGCCACAATGAGCAGTTCTTC
CDR3: CASSLSQGGHNEQFF
J: TRBJ2-1
size: .
V: TRBV18
length: 15
D: .

DNA: TGCGCCAGCAGCTTGTCGCAGGGGGAGGATGGCTACACCTTC
CDR3: CASSLSQGEDGYTF
J: TRBJ1-2
size: .
V: TRBV5-1
length: 14
D: TRBD1

DNA: TGTGCCAGCAGTGAAGCCGGCGGGGCTAGGCAGCCCCAGCATTTT
CDR3: CASSEAGGARQPQHF
J: TRBJ1-5
size: few
V: TRBV6-1
length: 15
D: .

DNA: TGTGCCAGCAGCTTACTAGTGAGGCAGGGGGACACTGAAGCTTTCTTT
CDR3: CASSLLVRQGDTEAFF
J: TRBJ1-1
size: .
V: TRBV11-2
length: 16
D: TRBD1

DNA: TGTGCCAGCCATCAAGCGAGCGGGGGAGACAATGAGCAGTTCTTC
CDR3: CASHQASGGDNEQFF
J: TRBJ2-1
size: .
V: TRBV6-6
length: 15
D: TRBD2

DNA: TGTGCCAGCAGCTTAGATGCAGGGGGCTCTGGCTACACCTTC
CDR3: CASSLDAGGSGYTF
J: TRBJ1-2
size: few
V: TRBV11-3
length: 14
D: TRBD1

DNA: TGTGCCAGCAGCGTAGAGGAGGCCCCCTGGCCCCAGCATTTT
CDR3: CASSVEEAPWPQHF
J: TRBJ1-5
size: .
V: TRBV9
length: 14
D: .

DNA: TGTGCCAGCAGCTTATCCAGCGGGAGGGCCTACAATGAGCAGTTCTTC
CDR3: CASSLSSGRAYNEQFF
J: TRBJ2-1
size: once
V: TRBV7-3
length: 16
D: TRBD2

DNA: TGCGCCAGCAGCCAAGGGGACGCCGGAAACACCATATATTTT
CDR3: CASSQGDAGNTIYF
J: TRBJ1-3
size: .
V: TRBV5-1
length: 14
D: .

DNA: TGTGCCTGGAGCACTTTGGGAGGCACTGAAGCTTTCTTT
CDR3: CAWSTLGGTEAFF
J: TRBJ1-1
size: .
V: TRBV30
length: 13
D: .

DNA: TGTGCCAGCTCACCGAACCTCTTGTCGGTAGGTGAAGCTTTCTTT
CDR3: CASSPNLLSVGEAFF
J: TRBJ1-1
size: once
V: TRBV18
length: 15
D: .

DNA: TGTGCCAGCAGCCCTCGGATAGCGGGAGATGAGCAGTTCTTC
CDR3: CASSPRIAGDEQFF
J: TRBJ2-1
size: .
V: TRBV9
length: 14
D: TRBD2

DNA: TGTGCCAGCAGCCAGAAGCGGCGGGATACGCAGTATTTT
CDR3: CASSQKRRDTQYF
J: TRBJ2-3
size: .
V: TRBV6-5
length: 13
D: .

DNA: TGCAGCGTTGAAAGTCGACAGGGGAGCCACGAGCAGTACTTC
CDR3: CSVESRQGSHEQYF
J: TRBJ2-7
size: .
V: TRBV29-1
length: 14
D: TRBD1

DNA: TGTGCCAGCAGTGAGGCCGGGAGTTGGACCGGGGAGCTGTTTTTT
CDR3: CASSEAGSWTGELFF
J: TRBJ2-2
size: .
V: TRBV2
length: 15
D: .